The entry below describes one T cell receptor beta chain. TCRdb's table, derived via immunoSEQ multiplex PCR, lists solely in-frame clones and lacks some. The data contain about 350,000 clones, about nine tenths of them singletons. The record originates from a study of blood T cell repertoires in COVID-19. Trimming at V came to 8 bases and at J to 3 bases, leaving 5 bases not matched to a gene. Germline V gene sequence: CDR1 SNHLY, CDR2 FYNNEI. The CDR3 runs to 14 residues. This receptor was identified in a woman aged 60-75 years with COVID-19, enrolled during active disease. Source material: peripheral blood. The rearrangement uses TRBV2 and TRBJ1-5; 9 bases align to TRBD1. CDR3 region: CASQRQGVNQPQHF. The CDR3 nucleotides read TGTGCCAGCCAGAGACAGGGGGTCAATCAGCCCCAGCATTTT. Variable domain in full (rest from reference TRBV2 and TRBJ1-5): EPEVTQTPSHQVTQMGQEVILRCVPISNHLYFYWYRQILGQKVEFLVSFYNNEISEKSEIFDDQFSVERPDGSNFTLKIRSTKLEDSAMYFCASQRQGVNQPQHFGDGTRLSIL.